This entry lists 23 T cell receptor beta chains sequenced from one sample in a study of radiotherapy plus CTLA-4 blockade in lung cancer. TCRdb's table, derived via immunoSEQ multiplex PCR, lists solely in-frame clones and lacks some. The data contain about 28,000 clones, approximately 80% of them singletons. This specimen consisted of peripheral blood, obtained from a patient treated with radiotherapy plus ipilimumab. The receptors originated from a human donor with non-small cell lung cancer that progressed on radiotherapy plus ipilimumab.

CDR3: CASSLGGVEGTEAFF. DNA of the CDR3: TGTGCCAGCAGCTTAGGGGGGGTCGAGGGCACTGAAGCTTTCTTT. The chain carries TRBV5-4 and TRBJ1-1; D is possibly TRBD1 (6 bases). This CDR3 has 15 residues. Germline-derived CDR1 and CDR2 are SGHNT and YYREEE (reference sequence). Trimming stripped 2 bases from V and 4 bases from J, with 15 bases between.

This clone came up a few times. This chain links TRBV25-1 with TRBJ2-7; D ambiguous. The V and J ends lost 5 bases and 2 bases respectively, with 16 bases between them. Germline V gives CDR1 MGHDK, CDR2 SYGVNS. CDR3 length: 15 amino acids. CDR3 loop: CASSLSMGSPYEQYF. For the CDR3, the DNA is TGTGCCAGCAGTTTATCGATGGGCAGTCCCTACGAGCAGTACTTC.

This clone was detected a few times. The CDR3 sequence: CASSQKGNTEAFF. In nucleotides, the CDR3 is TGCGCCAGCAGCCAAAAAGGGAACACTGAAGCTTTCTTT. The chain links TRBV4-3 to TRBJ1-1; no clear D gene. This CDR3 region has 13 residues. The germline V gene encodes CDR1 LGHNA and CDR2 YSLEER. Trimming pared 2 bases from V and 1 base from J, leaving 5 bases between.

This clone was picked up a small number of times. This chain links TRBV5-4 with TRBJ1-1; D unresolved. V lost 6 bases and J lost 3, with 9 bases in between. Germline loops: CDR1 SGHNT, CDR2 YYREEE (reference sequence). This CDR3 comprises 12 residues. The CDR3 bases are TGTGCCAGCAACAAGGAGGACACTGAAGCTTTCTTT. This translates into CASNKEDTEAFF. Combining the CDR3 with reference TRBV5-4 and TRBJ1-1 gives the whole variable domain ETGVTQSPTHLIKTRGQQVTLRCSSQSGHNTVSWYQQALGQGPQFIFQYYREEENGRGNFPPRFSGLQFPNYSSELNVNALELDDSALYLCASNKEDTEAFFGQGTRLTVV.

About this clone: One end of the junction varies from germline; a read error may be responsible. The chain has TRBV29-1 and TRBJ2-1; no definite D call. The CDR3 extends over 8 amino acids. Looked up from germline, CDR1 is SQVTM and CDR2 is ANQGSEA. CDR3 protein: CSVEDSLF. CDR3 nucleotide sequence: TGCAGCGTTGAAGACAGCCTCTTC.

The chain couples TRBV30 to TRBJ2-1, with a tentative D call TRBD1 (7 bases). V was shortened by 8 bases and J by 3 bases, with 14 bases between the two germline ends. The CDR3 is made up of 13 amino acids. Germline V gene lookup returns CDR1 GTSNPN and CDR2 SVGIG (reference sequence). The CDR3 spells CAQSQGGYNEQFF. In nucleotides, the CDR3 is TGTGCCCAGAGCCAGGGGGGCTACAATGAGCAGTTCTTC.

This clone has only a few counts. This chain connects TRBV9 to TRBJ2-7, with D tentatively TRBD1 (5 bases). The CDR3 is made up of 16 amino acids. V lost 4 bases, J lost 2 bases, and 19 bases lay in between. The V gene's germline CDR1 is SGDLS and CDR2 YYNGEE. The CDR3 loop is CASSTADTLNAYEQYF. The CDR3 region has the DNA TGTGCCAGCAGCACGGCGGACACGCTGAATGCCTACGAGCAGTACTTC.

Comments on this clone: This specimen includes other DNA sequences encoding the same CDR3. The V and J genes are TRBV28 and TRBJ1-2; perhaps TRBD1 as D (5 bases). CDR3 length equals 14 residues. The V end lost 7 bases, the J end lost 8 bases, and 20 bases lay between the germline ends. Per the germline V gene, CDR1 is MDHEN and CDR2 is SYDVKM. DNA for the CDR3: TGTGCCAGCACCTTGAGGGGAGAGGTCTACGGCTACACCTTC. This sequence encodes CASTLRGEVYGYTF.

The chain employs TRBV7-8 and TRBJ2-3; perhaps D is TRBD1 or TRBD2 (6 bases each). Trimming removed 1 base at V and 1 base at J, with 18 bases between. Germline lookup yields CDR1 SGHVS and CDR2 FQNEAQ. This CDR3 region has 18 residues. CDR3 sequence (DNA): TGTGCCAGCAGCTTAGTAACGAGGGGGGTTTGGGGCACAGATACGCAGTATTTT. It yields the protein CASSLVTRGVWGTDTQYF. Filled out from reference TRBV7-8 and TRBJ2-3, the complete variable domain reads GAGVSQSPRYKVAKRGQDVALRCDPISGHVSLFWYQQALGQGPEFLTYFQNEAQLDKSGLPSDRFFAERPEGSVSTLKIQRTQQEDSAVYLCASSLVTRGVWGTDTQYFGPGTRLTVL.

The chain links TRBV4-3 to TRBJ2-6; D gene ambiguous. This CDR3 comprises 15 residues. Germline CDR1 reads LGHNA; CDR2 reads YSLEER. The V gene lost 0 bases and the J gene lost 2 bases, with 5 bases spanning the gap. This CDR3 reads CASSQDMAGANVLTF. The CDR3 bases are TGCGCCAGCAGCCAAGATATGGCTGGGGCCAACGTCCTGACTTTC.

V is TRBV4-2 and J is TRBJ1-2; no clear D. Per the germline V gene, CDR1 is LGHNA and CDR2 is YNFKEQ. V was shortened by 2 bases and J by 7 bases, with 11 bases between the two germline ends. This CDR3 is built from 13 residues. The CDR3: CASSQPASSGYTF. The CDR3 coding sequence is TGTGCCAGCAGCCAACCGGCATCAAGTGGCTACACCTTC.

This chain uses TRBV4-1 with TRBJ2-1; D remains ambiguous. Germline CDR1 reads MGHRA; CDR2 reads YSYEKL. This CDR3 is built from 13 residues. V lost 4 bases, J lost 4 bases, and 8 bases lay in between. The CDR3 spells CASSPGEYNEQFF. The CDR3, as DNA: TGCGCCAGCAGCCCAGGAGAGTACAATGAGCAGTTCTTC.

The chain has TRBV5-5 and TRBJ2-2; D is ambiguous. From germline, CDR1 is SGHKS and CDR2 YYEKEE (reference sequence). The CDR3 is 17 amino acids. Between the trimmed V and J ends, which lost 5 bases and 3 bases, there was a span of 20 bases. CDR3 protein: CASSPRYRGSDTGELFF. CDR3 in DNA: TGTGCCAGCAGTCCGCGTTACCGAGGCTCGGACACCGGGGAGCTGTTTTTT.

V gene TRBV9 combines with J gene TRBJ2-3, with 8 bases matching TRBD2. Germline V lookup: CDR1 SGDLS, CDR2 YYNGEE. V shed 0 bases and J 6 bases; nucleotides not matched to a gene: 6. The CDR3 is 15 residues long. CDR3 amino acids: CASSVEPSGWDTQYF. The CDR3 DNA reads TGTGCCAGCAGCGTAGAGCCTAGCGGGTGGGATACGCAGTATTTT.

This clone occurred once. The same CDR3 also results from other DNA sequences found in this sample. The rearrangement links TRBV6-1 to TRBJ2-1; TRBD1 matches at 11 bases. The germline gives CDR1 MNHNS, CDR2 SASEGT. The V gene end was trimmed by 4 bases and the J gene end by 2 bases; junction bases not matched to a gene: 1. This CDR3 region has 15 residues. The CDR3 loop reads CASSGGQGAYNEQFF. CDR3 nucleotides: TGTGCCAGCAGTGGGGGACAGGGGGCCTACAATGAGCAGTTCTTC.

The gene calls are TRBV19 and TRBJ1-1; the match to TRBD1 covers 8 bases. Germline-derived CDR1 and CDR2 are LNHDA and SQIVND (reference sequence). The V and J ends lost 4 bases and 1 base, in that order; junction bases with no gene match: 11. This CDR3 is 17 amino acids long. CDR3 DNA sequence: TGTGCCAGTAGTACTCATGGCCGGACAGGGCGGAACACTGAAGCTTTCTTT. It yields the protein CASSTHGRTGRNTEAFF.

The chain joins TRBV18 to TRBJ2-2; 12 bases line up with TRBD2. The V segment lost 5 bases and the J segment 5 bases; nucleotides outside the gene matches: 0. Germline V gives CDR1 KGHSH, CDR2 LQKENI. The CDR3 totals 14 residues. The CDR3 reads CASSGTSGTGELFF. CDR3 bases: TGTGCCAGCTCAGGGACTAGCGGGACCGGGGAGCTGTTTTTT.

This clone was detected only a few times. The CDR3 spells CASSPRLAGTGELFF. The DNA for the CDR3 is TGTGCCAGCTCACCACGACTAGCGGGCACCGGGGAGCTGTTTTTT. The chain combines TRBV18 with TRBJ2-2; 10 bases align to TRBD2. The CDR3 sequence is 15 residues long. V lost 1 base, J lost 4 bases, and 0 bases stayed unmatched. Germline CDR1 KGHSH, CDR2 LQKENI.

In this sample, this clone turned up a few times. The chain uses TRBV14 and TRBJ2-3; D remains ambiguous. This CDR3 spans 17 amino acids. V shed 0 bases and J shed 6 bases, with 19 bases lying between them. Germline CDR1 SGHDN, CDR2 FVKESK. In DNA, the CDR3 is TGTGCCAGCAGCCAAGATCGGGCCGGGTTCCGCCGGGATACGCAGTATTTT. This translates into CASSQDRAGFRRDTQYF.

CDR3 nucleotides: TGTGCCAGTAGTATCCTTAGGGGGGGTGGCAATCAGCCCCAGCATTTT. Residues: CASSILRGGGNQPQHF. The chain couples TRBV19 to TRBJ1-5; TRBD1 is a possible D gene (6 bases). CDR1 and CDR2 (germline): LNHDA, SQIVND (reference sequence). With 3 bases removed from V and 2 bases from J, the gap between germline ends came to 14 bases. The CDR3 runs 16 residues.

The chain links TRBV7-8 to TRBJ1-3, with 8 bases lining up with TRBD1. With V trimmed by 3 bases and J by 3 bases, 1 base remained unmatched. The V gene's germline CDR1 is SGHVS and CDR2 FQNEAQ. This CDR3 spans 14 amino acids. The CDR3 nucleotides are TGTGCCAGCAGCTTGGACAGGGTTGGAAACACCATATATTTT. It specifies CASSLDRVGNTIYF.

The chain is built from TRBV6-1 and TRBJ1-3; TRBD1 is a possible D gene (5 bases). The CDR3 length is 15 residues. With 1 base removed from V and 2 bases from J, the gap between germline ends came to 9 bases. CDR1 and CDR2 (germline): MNHNS, SASEGT. The CDR3 DNA sequence: TGTGCCAGCAGTGAAGATTGGGGGGCTGGAAACACCATATATTTT. Its protein product is CASSEDWGAGNTIYF.

The J gene is TRBJ1-6, the V gene TRBV6-5; D unclear. The CDR3 has 13 amino acids. The V end was cut by 6 bases, the J end by 10 bases, with 13 bases between. From germline, CDR1 is MNHEY and CDR2 SVGAGI. The CDR3 DNA reads TGTGCCAGCAGCGAGACAAACTGGTCACCCCTCCACTTT. This codes for CASSETNWSPLHF.